This T cell receptor beta chain was recovered during a study of vaccination effects on CD4 cells after COVID-19. The V segment lost 3 bases and the J segment 3 bases; nucleotides outside the gene matches: 12. Germline V gene lookup returns CDR1 SGDLS and CDR2 YYNGEE. The CDR3 length is 17 residues. Comments on this clone: As yet, its antigen is unknown.

Sequencing in the ViraFEST assay came after antigen-specific CD4+ T cells had been expanded with viral peptide pools, which were used to stimulate PBMC. It was after 10 days of culture that CD4+ T cells were isolated. Nucleocapsid antibodies were negative in the vaccine recipients, who had never had SARS-CoV-2 infection. The repertoire was sequenced with immunoSEQ multiplex PCR; TCRdb's copy has only in-frame clones and lacks some. The sample carries around 71,000 clones, over 65% recorded once. The genes are TRBV9 and TRBJ2-4; TRBD1 matches at 7 bases. The sequence came from a human donor who received a COVID-19 vaccine. Sequencing was performed on CD4+ T cells from PBMCs cultured with HCoV-OC43 spike peptides, taken before COVID-19 vaccination. Described subset: HCoV-OC43 spike overlapping peptide pool stimulation. CDR3: CASSAGATGPDKNIQYF. The CDR3 region has the DNA TGTGCCAGCAGCGCAGGAGCGACAGGGCCTGACAAAAACATTCAGTACTTC.